What follows are 20 T cell receptor beta chains derived from one specimen sequenced in a study of shared clonotypes between healthy human individuals. The table came from immunoSEQ multiplex PCR; TCRdb's copy has only in-frame clones and leaves some out. The table lists around 700,000 clones, around 90% of them singletons, with about 24% in the top ten. Naive-designated CD8 cells lacked CD45RO, were positively enriched for CCR7, and omitted terminally differentiated effector memory CD45RA+ cells. Sequencing input: naive CD8+ T cells sorted from blood. These receptors came from a man aged 25-45 years in good health.

The chain is built from TRBV10-2 and TRBJ2-5; D possibly uses TRBD1 or TRBD2 (6 bases each). There are 17 residues in the CDR3. The germline gives CDR1 WSHSY, CDR2 SAAADI. V was shortened by 5 bases and J by 5 bases, with 24 bases between the two germline ends. The CDR3: CASSRHRESGVRETQYF. The CDR3 DNA sequence: TGCGCCAGCAGTCGACACAGGGAGTCGGGGGTGCGGGAGACCCAGTACTTC.

V usage is TRBV6-1 and J usage is TRBJ2-7; either TRBD1 or TRBD2 may fit D (5 bases each). Trimming pared 2 bases from V and 5 bases from J, leaving 19 bases between. This CDR3 spans 16 amino acids. CDR1 is MNHNS, CDR2 SASEGT, per germline. CDR3 region: CASSELRETLFDEQYF. In DNA form, the CDR3 reads TGTGCCAGCAGTGAACTCAGGGAGACATTGTTCGACGAGCAGTACTTC.

A single count supports this clone. The rearrangement uses TRBV29-1 and TRBJ1-2; no firm D call. Germline V CDR1 and CDR2: SQVTM, ANQGSEA. The CDR3 spans 12 residues. Trimming took 2 bases from V and 2 from J, leaving 6 bases between them. The CDR3 region has the DNA TGCAGCGTTGAACTCCGGAACTATGGCTACACCTTC. Translated: CSVELRNYGYTF.

This chain connects TRBV6-5 to TRBJ2-6, with D unclear. Trimming took off 2 bases at V and 0 bases at J, with 8 bases between the two ends. The length of the CDR3 is 16 residues. Germline V CDR1 and CDR2: MNHEY, SVGAGI. The CDR3 DNA follows: TGTGCCAGCAGTTACGAGTCGGACTCTGGGGCCAACGTCCTGACTTTC. Its translation is CASSYESDSGANVLTF.

The J gene is TRBJ1-2, the V gene TRBV5-3; 7 bases are shared with TRBD1. TRBV5-3 is filed as an ORF, its function uncertain. With 10 bases clipped from V and 8 bases from J, the junction kept 11 bases outside the gene matches. The CDR3 has 12 amino acids. CDR3 protein: CAGNDRAGGYTF. The CDR3 region has the DNA TGTGCCGGAAACGACAGGGCTGGGGGCTACACCTTC.

For this clone: Other DNA variants within this sample encode the same CDR3. The V gene is TRBV28, the J gene TRBJ2-1; D possibly corresponds to TRBD1 (6 bases). This CDR3 spans 15 amino acids. V was clipped by 6 bases and J by 0 bases, with 12 bases between them. Per the germline V gene, CDR1 is MDHEN and CDR2 is SYDVKM. The CDR3 bases are TGTGCCAGCAGCCCCGGGACAAGCTCCTACAATGAGCAGTTCTTC. Encoded protein: CASSPGTSSYNEQFF. Complete variable domain (other parts from reference TRBV28 and TRBJ2-1): DVKVTQSSRYLVKRTGEKVFLECVQDMDHENMFWYRQDPGLGLRLIYFSYDVKMKEKGDIPEGYSVSREKKERFSLILESASTNQTSMYLCASSPGTSSYNEQFFGPGTRLTVL.

This CDR3 reads CASSAGRGYVGDPNSNEQFF. The CDR3 DNA reads as TGTGCCAGCAGTGCCGGGCGGGGTTACGTAGGGGACCCAAACAGCAATGAGCAGTTCTTC. The genes are TRBV6-1 and TRBJ2-1; D is possibly TRBD2 (6 bases). CDR1 and CDR2 from the germline V gene are MNHNS and SASEGT. Trimming left V 4 bases short and J 6 bases short, with 31 bases between. This CDR3 has 20 amino acids.

The chain carries TRBV9 and TRBJ2-7, with 11 bases matching TRBD2. Trimming removed 4 bases from V and 4 bases from J; junction bases left unmatched: 7. Germline CDR1 SGDLS, CDR2 YYNGEE. The CDR3 extends over 15 amino acids. The chain's CDR3 is CASSPGWTSGYEQYF. DNA of the CDR3: TGTGCCAGCAGCCCAGGTTGGACTAGCGGGTACGAGCAGTACTTC.

The gene calls are TRBV29-1 and TRBJ2-7; D may be TRBD2 (5 bases). The CDR3 loop spans 13 amino acids. From germline, CDR1 is SQVTM and CDR2 ANQGSEA. The V and J ends lost 4 bases and 0 bases respectively, with 10 bases between them. The CDR3 region is CSVVATHSYEQYF. In nucleotides, the CDR3 is TGCAGCGTTGTAGCGACACACTCCTACGAGCAGTACTTC.

The V call is TRBV11-3, the J call TRBJ2-3; 8 bases are shared with TRBD1. Germline loops: CDR1 SGHNT, CDR2 YENEEA. V trimming: 2 bases; J trimming: 3 bases; junction bases outside the gene matches: 4. The CDR3 has 15 amino acids. This CDR3 reads CASSLPRGPTDTQYF. In DNA, the CDR3 is TGTGCCAGCAGCTTACCCAGGGGGCCAACAGATACGCAGTATTTT. Looking up the rest from reference TRBV11-3 and TRBJ2-3 gives the full variable domain: EAGVVQSPRYKIIEKKQPVAFWCNPISGHNTLYWYLQNLGQGPELLIRYENEEAVDDSQLPKDRFSAERLKGVDSTLKIQPAELGDSAVYLCASSLPRGPTDTQYFGPGTRLTVL.

The V call is TRBV7-2, the J call TRBJ2-7, with TRBD2 matching over 11 bases. The V segment lost 1 base and the J segment 7 bases; nucleotides outside the gene matches: 12. CDR1 SGHTA and CDR2 FQGNSA come from the germline V gene. The CDR3 has 17 amino acids. DNA for the CDR3: TGTGCCAGCAGCTTAGTAGGCGGAATAGCGGGAGGGAATGAGCAGTACTTC. Translated, it gives CASSLVGGIAGGNEQYF.

The CDR3 loop is CASSILAGGTDEQFF. CDR3 coding DNA: TGTGCCAGCAGCATACTAGCGGGAGGGACGGATGAGCAGTTCTTC. The chain links TRBV4-2 to TRBJ2-1, with 13 bases lining up with TRBD2. V gave up 5 bases and J gave up 8 bases; unmatched junction bases: 6. CDR1 is LGHNA and CDR2 is YNFKEQ in the germline V gene. This CDR3 is 15 amino acids long.

J is TRBJ2-7 and V is TRBV27, with 10 bases identical to TRBD1. Trimming cost V 5 bases and J 2 bases; bases outside gene matches: 3. CDR1 and CDR2 (germline): MNHEY, SMNVEV (reference sequence). The CDR3 runs 14 residues. This CDR3 reads CASSTGQGAYEQYF. The CDR3 coding sequence is TGTGCCAGCAGTACCGGACAGGGGGCCTACGAGCAGTACTTC.

V gene TRBV5-1 combines with J gene TRBJ2-1, with 8 bases lining up with TRBD2. V dropped 1 base and J dropped 7; count of bases not matched to a gene: 7. From germline, CDR1 is SGHRS and CDR2 YFSETQ. This CDR3 has 15 amino acids. DNA for the CDR3: TGCGCCAGCAGCTTGTCTAGCGGGTTGTTTAATGAGCAGTTCTTC. Its translation is CASSLSSGLFNEQFF.

The chain employs TRBV7-9 and TRBJ2-7; tentatively, D is TRBD2 (6 bases). Germline V gene lookup returns CDR1 SEHNR and CDR2 FQNEAQ (reference sequence). CDR3 length equals 16 residues. V was clipped by 4 bases and J by 2 bases, with 18 bases between them. CDR3 nucleotide sequence: TGTGCCAGCAGCTCAACCCGGGACTCGACCGCCTACGAGCAGTACTTC. Protein product: CASSSTRDSTAYEQYF.

The J gene is TRBJ2-2, the V gene TRBV4-3, with D perhaps matching TRBD2 (6 bases). The germline V and J ends were trimmed by 0 bases and 5 bases, with 13 bases remaining between them. The germline gives CDR1 LGHNA, CDR2 YSLEER. The CDR3 is 16 residues long. The CDR3 coding sequence is TGCGCCAGCAGCCAAGATTCTGGAGGGAGGACCGGGGAGCTGTTTTTT. This encodes CASSQDSGGRTGELFF.

The chain employs TRBV9 and TRBJ1-4, with D perhaps TRBD1 (5 bases). This CDR3 has 14 residues. V dropped 3 bases and J dropped 8 bases, with 14 bases sitting between them. Germline V gene data show CDR1 as SGDLS and CDR2 as YYNGEE. Written as DNA, the CDR3 is TGTGCCAGCAGCGCCTGGCAGGGCGGCGAAAAACTGTTTTTT. Its protein is CASSAWQGGEKLFF.

In nucleotides, the CDR3 is TGTGCCAGCAGTTTTAACCGGGACCATAACTACGAGCAGTACTTC. Translated: CASSFNRDHNYEQYF. The chain joins TRBV7-4 to TRBJ2-7; D may match TRBD1 or TRBD2 (5 bases each). V lost 6 bases and J 3 bases, leaving 18 bases between the germline ends. The germline CDR1 and CDR2 sequences are SGHVT and SQSDAQ. The CDR3 contains 15 residues.

The chain carries TRBV7-9 and TRBJ2-3; D remains unclear. The germline V gene has CDR1 SEHNR and CDR2 FQNEAQ (reference sequence). The CDR3 is 13 amino acids. V lost 2 bases, J lost 0 bases, and 3 bases lay in between. CDR3 coding DNA: TGTGCCAGCAGCTTAAACAGCACAGATACGCAGTATTTT. This gives the protein CASSLNSTDTQYF.

The V and J genes are TRBV5-5 and TRBJ2-3, with 11 bases matching TRBD1. Unmatched junction bases numbered 2, after V lost 4 bases and J lost 4 bases. This CDR3 is 14 amino acids long. Germline CDR1 and CDR2: SGHKS and YYEKEE (reference sequence). The CDR3 DNA reads TGTGCCAGCAGCGCGGGACAGGGGGCAGATACGCAGTATTTT. Its translation: CASSAGQGADTQYF.